A selection of T cell receptor beta chains follows, all from one sample in a study of cytomegalovirus exposure and HLA in healthy donors. TCRdb's copy holds only in-frame clones and misses some; the assay was immunoSEQ multiplex PCR. The table shows about 140,000 clones, with around 63% occurring only once. Material for sequencing was PBMCs. The source is a human donor in good health. Each CDR3 is given with its conserved first and last residue. The D gene is left open where the match is weak. Rows give clone size only sometimes, using once, few, many, or a class for an expanded clone.

j_gene	abundance	d_gene	v_gene	CDR3aa	CDR3nt
TRBJ1-5	-	-	TRBV9	CATLGRCQPQHF	TGTGCCACCCTCGGGAGATGTCAGCCCCAGCATTTT
TRBJ2-7	-	TRBD2	TRBV19	CASSIGASGSYEQYF	TGTGCCAGTAGTATAGGAGCTAGCGGGAGCTACGAGCAGTACTTC
TRBJ2-2	-	TRBD1	TRBV4-2	CASSRTGVTGELFF	TGTGCCAGCAGCCGTACAGGGGTCACCGGGGAGCTGTTTTTT
TRBJ2-1	-	TRBD2	TRBV6-6	CASRGTSGSSTEQFF	TGTGCCAGCAGGGGGACTAGCGGGAGTTCAACTGAGCAGTTCTTC
TRBJ2-7	-	TRBD2	TRBV6-1	CASSEGLAGGDEQYF	TGTGCCAGCAGTGAAGGGCTAGCGGGAGGCGACGAGCAGTACTTC
TRBJ2-7	once	TRBD2	TRBV11-2	CASSSTSGKPTYEQYF	TGTGCCAGCAGCTCGACTAGCGGGAAGCCAACCTACGAGCAGTACTTC
TRBJ2-5	-	-	TRBV28	CASSNSPETQYF	TGTGCCAGCAGTAATAGCCCAGAGACCCAGTACTTC
TRBJ1-4	-	TRBD1	TRBV28	CASRTTGGATNEKLFF	TGTGCCAGCAGGACCACAGGGGGCGCAACTAATGAAAAACTGTTTTTT
TRBJ1-1	few	-	TRBV4-1	CASSLGDMDTEAFF	TGCGCCAGCAGCCTAGGGGATATGGACACTGAAGCTTTCTTT
TRBJ1-2	-	-	TRBV5-6	CASSLAQGYGYTF	TGTGCCAGCAGCTTGGCGCAGGGGTACGGCTACACCTTC
TRBJ2-7	few	TRBD1	TRBV6-4	CASTPTGLPYEQYF	TGTGCCAGCACCCCGACAGGGCTGCCCTACGAGCAGTACTTC
TRBJ2-5	few	TRBD2	TRBV5-1	CASSIGLAGVEETQYF	TGCGCCAGCAGCATCGGACTAGCGGGAGTTGAGGAGACCCAGTACTTC
TRBJ2-5	-	-	TRBV7-7	CASSRGGREETQYF	TGTGCCAGCAGCCGTGGGGGCAGGGAAGAGACCCAGTACTTC
TRBJ2-7	-	TRBD2	TRBV9	CASSSGLAGYEQYF	TGTGCCAGCAGCTCAGGACTAGCGGGATACGAGCAGTACTTC
TRBJ2-3	-	-	TRBV27	CASSLSLQGSTDTQYF	TGTGCCAGCAGTTTATCACTACAGGGCAGCACAGATACGCAGTATTTT
TRBJ2-3	few	-	TRBV5-1	CASSPTTGWGSTDTQYF	TGCGCCAGCAGCCCCACGACAGGATGGGGGAGCACAGATACGCAGTATTTT
TRBJ1-2	-	TRBD1	TRBV5-6	CASSWGQVSGYTF	TGTGCCAGCAGCTGGGGACAGGTCTCAGGCTACACCTTC
TRBJ2-1	few	TRBD2	TRBV10-3	CAISAKRDLSYNEQFF	TGTGCCATCAGCGCGAAGCGGGATCTCTCCTACAATGAGCAGTTCTTC
TRBJ1-2	few	-	TRBV19	CASSIGQYYGYTF	TGTGCCAGTAGTATAGGACAGTACTATGGCTACACCTTC
TRBJ2-3	-	-	TRBV5-1	CASSFRTPTDTQYF	TGCGCCAGCAGCTTTCGGACACCTACTGATACGCAGTATTTT
TRBJ1-5	-	-	TRBV19	CASNMAGYGQPQHF	TGTGCCAGTAATATGGCAGGGTACGGTCAGCCCCAGCATTTT
TRBJ2-7	-	-	TRBV20-1	CSVNTAYEQYF	TGCAGTGTTAACACAGCCTACGAGCAGTACTTC
TRBJ2-5	few	-	TRBV5-4	CASSFLTDTGLETQYF	TGTGCCAGCAGCTTCCTGACGGACACCGGCCTAGAGACCCAGTACTTC
TRBJ2-7	-	TRBD2	TRBV11-2	CASSYYSGRAGEQYF	TGTGCCAGCAGTTACTATAGCGGGAGGGCCGGCGAGCAGTACTTC
TRBJ2-5	few	TRBD2	TRBV9	CASSTTSGGETQYF	TGTGCCAGCAGCACAACTAGCGGTGGGGAGACCCAGTACTTC
TRBJ1-2	-	-	TRBV19	CASSISVAYGYTF	TGTGCCAGTAGTATATCGGTTGCCTATGGCTACACCTTC
TRBJ2-1	-	-	TRBV9	CASSVGGQAYDNEQFF	TGTGCCAGCAGCGTAGGAGGACAAGCGTACGACAATGAGCAGTTCTTC
TRBJ2-1	-	TRBD2	TRBV7-6	CASSPEALAGVGEQFF	TGTGCCAGCAGCCCAGAGGCCCTAGCGGGAGTAGGCGAGCAGTTCTTC
TRBJ2-2	-	-	TRBV9	CASSPGQLTGELFF	TGTGCCAGCAGCCCAGGGCAGCTAACCGGGGAGCTGTTTTTT
TRBJ2-3	-	-	TRBV27	CASGRTVQPNGTQYF	TGTGCCAGCGGTCGCACAGTCCAGCCCAATGGTACGCAGTATTTT
TRBJ2-2	-	TRBD1	TRBV27	CASISGTDLNTGELFF	TGTGCCAGCATCTCCGGGACAGACCTGAACACCGGGGAGCTGTTTTTT
TRBJ2-4	few	TRBD2	TRBV18	CASSPGLAGLVKNIQYF	TGTGCCAGCTCACCGGGACTAGCGGGATTAGTCAAAAACATTCAGTACTTC
TRBJ2-4	few	-	TRBV18	CASSSWEPGVGRIQYF	TGTGCCAGCTCATCATGGGAACCGGGGGTTGGACGCATTCAGTACTTC
TRBJ1-5	-	-	TRBV19	CASSMLQWAPEQPQHF	TGTGCCAGTAGTATGCTCCAGTGGGCGCCGGAACAGCCCCAGCATTTT
TRBJ1-4	-	-	TRBV7-8	CASSPSSGDNEKLFF	TGTGCCAGCAGCCCCAGTTCAGGGGATAATGAAAAACTGTTTTTT
TRBJ1-3	once	TRBD1	TRBV7-9	CASSSQGARGNTIYF	TGTGCCAGCAGCTCGCAGGGGGCGCGGGGAAACACCATATATTTT
TRBJ2-3	-	TRBD2	TRBV9	CASSVSTTSGRTDTQYF	TGTGCCAGCAGCGTATCAACGACTAGCGGTCGCACAGATACGCAGTATTTT
TRBJ2-7	-	TRBD2	TRBV4-3	CASSQSTSGRAELYEQYF	TGCGCCAGCAGCCAGAGTACTAGCGGGAGGGCCGAGTTGTACGAGCAGTACTTC
TRBJ2-5	-	-	TRBV19	CASSIWPRQETQYF	TGTGCCAGTAGTATTTGGCCACGACAAGAGACCCAGTACTTC
TRBJ2-5	-	-	TRBV5-1	CASSFRPGAGETQYF	TGCGCCAGCAGCTTCCGGCCCGGAGCCGGGGAGACCCAGTACTTC
TRBJ2-1	-	-	TRBV4-1	CASSQAGELGDEQFF	TGCGCCAGCAGCCAAGCGGGGGAGTTGGGCGATGAGCAGTTCTTC
TRBJ2-7	-	-	TRBV10-1	CASSEAVGSWEQYF	TGCGCCAGCAGTGAGGCGGTGGGTTCGTGGGAGCAGTACTTC
TRBJ2-7	few	TRBD2	TRBV5-1	CASSPLAGGTYEQYF	TGCGCCAGCAGCCCTTTAGCGGGAGGGACGTACGAGCAGTACTTC
TRBJ2-7	-	-	TRBV5-4	CASSPQSGGREQYF	TGTGCCAGCAGCCCACAATCCGGGGGGCGCGAGCAGTACTTC
TRBJ1-3	-	-	TRBV4-1	CASSQDTGSGNTIYF	TGCGCCAGCAGCCAAGACACAGGGTCTGGAAACACCATATATTTT
TRBJ2-1	-	TRBD2	TRBV7-8	CASRFLGLAGGNEQFF	TGTGCCAGCAGATTTCTAGGACTAGCGGGAGGCAATGAGCAGTTCTTC
TRBJ2-3	-	-	TRBV19	CASSGANTDTQYF	TGTGCCAGTAGTGGGGCGAACACAGATACGCAGTATTTT
TRBJ2-1	few	-	TRBV7-8	CASSERRDIRDNEQFF	TGTGCCAGCAGCGAAAGACGGGACATAAGAGACAATGAGCAGTTCTTC